Below, one T cell receptor (beta chain) is given with its context. Its antigen is not identified. These data belong to a study of response to subunit inactivated influenza vaccine. Study-level points and caveats: Few additional T cells are recruited per seasonal influenza vaccination, authors suggested.

One entry per CDR3 protein, called by TCRdb with MiXCR from the RT-PCR reads. The sample shows about 620,000 distinct CDR3 sequences, roughly 10% of them seen only once. V gave up 10 bases and J gave up 12 bases, with 16 bases separating them. This CDR3 contains 11 residues. Germline CDR1 is SEHNR and CDR2 is FQNEAQ (reference sequence). The clonotype originates from a man aged 50 to 59 who received an inactivated influenza vaccine. The chain carries TRBV7-9 and TRBJ2-1; D unresolved. This specimen consisted of PBMCs from blood, obtained on the day of vaccination. The CDR3 sequence: CATHDGSGQFF. The CDR3 DNA reads TGTGCCACCCACGACGGTAGTGGGCAGTTCTTC. Full variable domain (outside the CDR3, taken from reference TRBV7-9 and TRBJ2-1): DTGVSQNPRHKITKRGQNVTFRCDPISEHNRLYWYRQTLGQGPEFLTYFQNEAQLEKSRLLSDRFSAERPKGSFSTLEIQRTEQGDSAMYLCATHDGSGQFFGPGTRLTVL.